The T cell receptor (beta chain) under discussion was sequenced for a study of blood T cell repertoires in COVID-19. At the level of the study: The study drew acute and convalescent COVID-19 samples from the United States, Italy and Spain.

This clone has just one count. The CDR3 has 17 residues. Repertoires were generated with immunoSEQ multiplex PCR, while TCRdb's copy carries only in-frame clones and drops some. Counted here are about 120,000 clones, approximately 85% occurring once; the ten biggest clones make up 9.5% to 13%. This sequence joins TRBV1 and TRBJ1-6; TRBD1 was called by the table and not checked on the DNA. TRBV1 is a recognized pseudogene. Sequencing was performed on peripheral blood. This receptor was taken from a human donor in a cohort sampled during active COVID-19. In DNA, the CDR3 is TGCACCAGCAGCACAGGTGCGGTGGGACAGTATAATTCACCCCTCCACTTT. Translated, it gives CTSSTGAVGQYNSPLHF.